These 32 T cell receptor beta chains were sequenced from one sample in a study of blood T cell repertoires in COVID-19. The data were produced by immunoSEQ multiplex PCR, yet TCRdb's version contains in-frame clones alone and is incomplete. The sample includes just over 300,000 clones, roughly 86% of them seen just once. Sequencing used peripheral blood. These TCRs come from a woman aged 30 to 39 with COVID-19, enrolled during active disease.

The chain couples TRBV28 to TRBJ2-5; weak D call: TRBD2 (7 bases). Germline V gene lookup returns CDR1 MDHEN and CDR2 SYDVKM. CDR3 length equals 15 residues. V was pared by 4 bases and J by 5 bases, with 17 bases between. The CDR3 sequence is CASSSPGGAVETQYF. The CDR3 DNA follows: TGTGCCAGCAGTTCCCCTGGGGGGGCAGTTGAGACCCAGTACTTC.

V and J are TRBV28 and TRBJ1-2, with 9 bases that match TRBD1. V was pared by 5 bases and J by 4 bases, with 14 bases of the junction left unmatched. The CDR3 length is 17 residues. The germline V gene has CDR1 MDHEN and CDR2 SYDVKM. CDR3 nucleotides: TGTGCCAGCAGTCGTCCCGGGACAGGGCCGGGAGCCTATGGCTACACCTTC. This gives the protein CASSRPGTGPGAYGYTF.

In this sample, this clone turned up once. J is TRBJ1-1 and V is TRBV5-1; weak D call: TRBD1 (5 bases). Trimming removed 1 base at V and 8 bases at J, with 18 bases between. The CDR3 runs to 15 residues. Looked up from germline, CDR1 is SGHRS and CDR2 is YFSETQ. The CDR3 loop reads CASSLSSIPSGEAFF. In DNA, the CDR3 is TGCGCCAGCAGCTTGTCCTCGATTCCCTCAGGGGAAGCTTTCTTT.

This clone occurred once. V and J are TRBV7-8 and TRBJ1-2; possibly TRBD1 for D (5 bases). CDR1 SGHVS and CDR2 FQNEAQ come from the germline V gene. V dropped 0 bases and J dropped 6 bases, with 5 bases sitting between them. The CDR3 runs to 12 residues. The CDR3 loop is CASSLAGDGYTF. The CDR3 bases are TGTGCCAGCAGCTTAGCAGGGGATGGCTACACCTTC.

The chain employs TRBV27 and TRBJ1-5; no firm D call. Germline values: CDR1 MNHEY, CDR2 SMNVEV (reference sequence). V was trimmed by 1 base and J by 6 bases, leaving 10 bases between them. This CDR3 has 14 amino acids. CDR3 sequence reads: CASSLWAGSQPQHF. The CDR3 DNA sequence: TGTGCCAGCAGTTTATGGGCGGGCAGTCAGCCCCAGCATTTT.

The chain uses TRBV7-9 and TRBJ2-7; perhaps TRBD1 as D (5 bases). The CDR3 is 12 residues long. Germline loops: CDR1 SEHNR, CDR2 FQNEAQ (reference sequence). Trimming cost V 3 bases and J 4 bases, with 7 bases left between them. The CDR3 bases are TGTGCCAGCAGCTTCGACAGTTACGAGCAGTACTTC. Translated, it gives CASSFDSYEQYF.

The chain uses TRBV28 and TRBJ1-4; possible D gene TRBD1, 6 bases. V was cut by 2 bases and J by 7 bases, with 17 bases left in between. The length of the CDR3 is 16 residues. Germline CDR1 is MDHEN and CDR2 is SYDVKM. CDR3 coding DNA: TGTGCCAGCAGTTTAGCTCTGGGGGGGCTGAGTGAAAAACTGTTTTTT. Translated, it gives CASSLALGGLSEKLFF.

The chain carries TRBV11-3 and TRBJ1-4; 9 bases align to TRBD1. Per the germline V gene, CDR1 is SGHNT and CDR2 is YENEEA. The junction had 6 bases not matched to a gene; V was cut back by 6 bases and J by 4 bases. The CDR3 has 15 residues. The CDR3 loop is CASSFTGGVNEKLFF. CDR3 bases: TGTGCCAGCAGTTTCACAGGGGGCGTTAATGAAAAACTGTTTTTT.

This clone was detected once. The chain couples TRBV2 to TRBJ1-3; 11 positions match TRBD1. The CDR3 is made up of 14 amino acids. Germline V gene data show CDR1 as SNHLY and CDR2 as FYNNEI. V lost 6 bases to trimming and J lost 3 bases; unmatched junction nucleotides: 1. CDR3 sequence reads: CASRGQGVGNTIYF. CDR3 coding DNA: TGTGCCAGCAGGGGACAGGGGGTTGGAAACACCATATATTTT. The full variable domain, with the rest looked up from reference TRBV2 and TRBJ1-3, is EPEVTQTPSHQVTQMGQEVILRCVPISNHLYFYWYRQILGQKVEFLVSFYNNEISEKSEIFDDQFSVERPDGSNFTLKIRSTKLEDSAMYFCASRGQGVGNTIYFGEGSWLTVV.

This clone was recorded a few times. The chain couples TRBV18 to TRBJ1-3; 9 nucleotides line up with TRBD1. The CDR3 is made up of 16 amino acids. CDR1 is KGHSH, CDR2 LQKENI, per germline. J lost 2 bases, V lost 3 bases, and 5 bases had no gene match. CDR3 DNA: TGTGCCAGCTCACCGAAACAGGGGGCTCCTGGAAACACCATATATTTT. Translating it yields CASSPKQGAPGNTIYF.

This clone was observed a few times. CDR3 protein: CASSQVAQGRDEAFF. CDR3 sequence (DNA): TGTGCCAGCAGCCAAGTTGCCCAGGGGAGGGATGAAGCTTTCTTT. V gene TRBV3-1 (or the pseudogene TRBV3-2) combines with J gene TRBJ1-1, with D maybe TRBD1 (6 bases). Between the trimmed V and J ends, which lost 1 base and 7 bases, there was a span of 16 bases. Germline V CDR1 and CDR2: LGHDT, YNNKEL (reference sequence). This CDR3 is 15 amino acids long.

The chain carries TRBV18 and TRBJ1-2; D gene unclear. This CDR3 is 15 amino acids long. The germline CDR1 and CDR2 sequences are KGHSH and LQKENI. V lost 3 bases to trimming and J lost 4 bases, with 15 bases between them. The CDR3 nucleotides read TGTGCCAGCTCACCTTCGATTACAGTCCTCTATGGCTACACCTTC. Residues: CASSPSITVLYGYTF.

Here the CDR3 DNA reads TGTGCCAGCAGCCTAGTTGGGGCAGGGGGCAACGAGCAGTACTTC. The encoded protein is CASSLVGAGGNEQYF. The chain has TRBV7-2 and TRBJ2-7; 8 bases fit TRBD1. Germline trimming cut 5 bases from V and 5 bases from J; bases unmatched to any gene: 11. CDR1 is SGHTA, CDR2 FQGNSA, per germline. This CDR3 is 15 amino acids long. Together with reference TRBV7-2 and TRBJ2-7, the CDR3 gives the full variable domain: GAGVSQSPSNKVTEKGKDVELRCDPISGHTALYWYRQSLGQGLEFLIYFQGNSAPDKSGLPSDRFSAERTGGSVSTLTIQRTQQEDSAVYLCASSLVGAGGNEQYFGPGTRLTVT.

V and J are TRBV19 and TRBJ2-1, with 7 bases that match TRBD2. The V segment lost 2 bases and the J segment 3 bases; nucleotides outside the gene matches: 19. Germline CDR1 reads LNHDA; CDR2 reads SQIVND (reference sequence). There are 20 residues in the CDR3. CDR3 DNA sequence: TGTGCCAGTAGTATAACGGGTTTGCGGGCATCGGGGGAGGGCTACAATGAGCAGTTCTTC. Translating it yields CASSITGLRASGEGYNEQFF.

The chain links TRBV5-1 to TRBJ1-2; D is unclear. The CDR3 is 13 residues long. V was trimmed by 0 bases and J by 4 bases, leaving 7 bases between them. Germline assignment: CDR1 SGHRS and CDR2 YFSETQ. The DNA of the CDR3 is TGCGCCAGCAGCTTGGAACATGGCTATGGCTACACCTTC. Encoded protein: CASSLEHGYGYTF.

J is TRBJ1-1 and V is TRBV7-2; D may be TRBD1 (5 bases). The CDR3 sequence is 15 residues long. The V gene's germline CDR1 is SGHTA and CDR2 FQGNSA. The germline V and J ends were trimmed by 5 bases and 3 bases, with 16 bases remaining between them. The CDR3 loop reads CASSPAWGGDTEAFF. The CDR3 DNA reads TGTGCCAGCAGCCCCGCCTGGGGGGGGGACACTGAAGCTTTCTTT.

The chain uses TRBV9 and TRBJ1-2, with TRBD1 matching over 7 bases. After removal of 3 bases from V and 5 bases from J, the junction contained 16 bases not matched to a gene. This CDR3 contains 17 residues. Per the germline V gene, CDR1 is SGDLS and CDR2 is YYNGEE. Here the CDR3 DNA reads TGTGCCAGCAGCGAAGAAGCCTCCGGGACAGATGTTTATGGCTACACCTTC. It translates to CASSEEASGTDVYGYTF.

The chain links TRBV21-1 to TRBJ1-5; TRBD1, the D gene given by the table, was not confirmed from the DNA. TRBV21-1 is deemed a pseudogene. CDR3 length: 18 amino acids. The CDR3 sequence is CASSLKVGQLYSNQPQHF. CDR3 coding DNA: TGTGCCAGCAGCCTCAAAGTAGGACAGCTTTATAGCAATCAGCCCCAGCATTTT.

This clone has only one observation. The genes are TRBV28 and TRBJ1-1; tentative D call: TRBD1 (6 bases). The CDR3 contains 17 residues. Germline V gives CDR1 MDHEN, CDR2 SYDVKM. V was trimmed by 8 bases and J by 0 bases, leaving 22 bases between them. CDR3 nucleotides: TGTGCCAGCGCGCCCTGGGGGATCCAGGGGATGAACACTGAAGCTTTCTTT. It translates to CASAPWGIQGMNTEAFF. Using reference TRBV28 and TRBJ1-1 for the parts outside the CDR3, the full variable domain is DVKVTQSSRYLVKRTGEKVFLECVQDMDHENMFWYRQDPGLGLRLIYFSYDVKMKEKGDIPEGYSVSREKKERFSLILESASTNQTSMYLCASAPWGIQGMNTEAFFGQGTRLTVV.

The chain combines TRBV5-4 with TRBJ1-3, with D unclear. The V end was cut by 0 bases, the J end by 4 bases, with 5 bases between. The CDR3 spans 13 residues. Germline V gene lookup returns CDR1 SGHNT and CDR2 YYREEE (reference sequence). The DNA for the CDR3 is TGTGCCAGCAGCTTGGAGGAGGGAAACACCATATATTTT. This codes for CASSLEEGNTIYF.

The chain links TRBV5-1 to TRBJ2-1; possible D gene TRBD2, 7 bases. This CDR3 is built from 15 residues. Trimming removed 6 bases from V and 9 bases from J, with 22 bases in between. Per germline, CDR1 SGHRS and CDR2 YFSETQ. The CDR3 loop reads CASTLTTSRGGEQFF. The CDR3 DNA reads TGCGCCAGCACTTTAACGACTAGCAGGGGTGGTGAGCAGTTCTTC.

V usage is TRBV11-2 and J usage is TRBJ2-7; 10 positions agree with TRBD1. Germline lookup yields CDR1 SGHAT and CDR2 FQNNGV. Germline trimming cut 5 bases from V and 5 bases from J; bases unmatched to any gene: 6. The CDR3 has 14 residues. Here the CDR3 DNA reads TGTGCCAGCAGCGGGGGACAGGGGAGCCACGAGCAGTACTTC. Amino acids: CASSGGQGSHEQYF.

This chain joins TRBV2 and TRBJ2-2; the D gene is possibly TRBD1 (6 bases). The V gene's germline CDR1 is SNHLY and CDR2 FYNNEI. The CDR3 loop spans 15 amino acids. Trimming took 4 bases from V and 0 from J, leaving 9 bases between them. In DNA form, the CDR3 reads TGTGCCAGCAGTGTAACAGGGTCGAACACCGGGGAGCTGTTTTTT. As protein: CASSVTGSNTGELFF.

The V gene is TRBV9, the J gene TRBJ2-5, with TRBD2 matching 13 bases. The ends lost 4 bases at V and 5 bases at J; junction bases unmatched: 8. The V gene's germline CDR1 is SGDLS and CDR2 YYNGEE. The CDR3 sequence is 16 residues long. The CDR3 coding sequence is TGTGCCAGCAGCCTCACTAGCGGGGGGGCTTTCGAGACCCAGTACTTC. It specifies CASSLTSGGAFETQYF.

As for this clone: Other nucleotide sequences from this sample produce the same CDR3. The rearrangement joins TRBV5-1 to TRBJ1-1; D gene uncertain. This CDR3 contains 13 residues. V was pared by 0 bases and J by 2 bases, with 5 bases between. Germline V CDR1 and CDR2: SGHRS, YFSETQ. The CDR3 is CASSLGGNTEAFF. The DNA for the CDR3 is TGCGCCAGCAGCTTGGGAGGAAACACTGAAGCTTTCTTT.

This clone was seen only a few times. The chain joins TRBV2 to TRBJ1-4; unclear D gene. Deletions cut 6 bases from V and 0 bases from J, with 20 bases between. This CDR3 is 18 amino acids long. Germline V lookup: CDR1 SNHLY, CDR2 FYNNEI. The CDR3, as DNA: TGTGCCAGCAGACTCACAACCCGGGAAGATGCAACTAATGAAAAACTGTTTTTT. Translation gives CASRLTTREDATNEKLFF. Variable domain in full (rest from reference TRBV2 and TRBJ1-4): EPEVTQTPSHQVTQMGQEVILRCVPISNHLYFYWYRQILGQKVEFLVSFYNNEISEKSEIFDDQFSVERPDGSNFTLKIRSTKLEDSAMYFCASRLTTREDATNEKLFFGSGTQLSVL.

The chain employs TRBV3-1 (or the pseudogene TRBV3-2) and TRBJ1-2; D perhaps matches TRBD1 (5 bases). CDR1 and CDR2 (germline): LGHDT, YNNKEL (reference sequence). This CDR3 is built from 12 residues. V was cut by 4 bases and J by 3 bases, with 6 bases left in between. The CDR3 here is CASSRQHYGYTF. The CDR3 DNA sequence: TGTGCCAGCAGCCGACAGCACTATGGCTACACCTTC.

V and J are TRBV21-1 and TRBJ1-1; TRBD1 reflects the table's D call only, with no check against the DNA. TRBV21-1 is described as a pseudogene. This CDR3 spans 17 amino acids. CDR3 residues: CASSKDPDRGGNTEAFF. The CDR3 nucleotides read TGTGCCAGCAGCAAAGACCCCGACAGGGGGGGGAACACTGAAGCTTTCTTT.

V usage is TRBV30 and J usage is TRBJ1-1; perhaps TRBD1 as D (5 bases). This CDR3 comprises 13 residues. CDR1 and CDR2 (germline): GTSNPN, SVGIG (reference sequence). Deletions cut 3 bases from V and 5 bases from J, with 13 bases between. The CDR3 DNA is TGTGCCTGGAGGGACAACCCATGGACTGAAGCTTTCTTT. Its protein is CAWRDNPWTEAFF.

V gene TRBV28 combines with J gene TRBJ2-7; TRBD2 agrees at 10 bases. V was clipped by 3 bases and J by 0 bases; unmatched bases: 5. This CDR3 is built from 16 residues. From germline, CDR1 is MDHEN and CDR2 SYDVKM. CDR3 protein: CASSFGGTSDSYEQYV. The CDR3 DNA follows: TGTGCCAGCAGTTTTGGTGGGACTAGCGACTCCTACGAGCAGTACGTC.

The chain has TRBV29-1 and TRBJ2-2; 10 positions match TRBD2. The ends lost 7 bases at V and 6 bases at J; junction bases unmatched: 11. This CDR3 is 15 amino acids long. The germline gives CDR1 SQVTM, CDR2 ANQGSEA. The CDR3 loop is CSALLAGGESGELFF. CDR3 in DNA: TGCAGCGCATTATTAGCGGGGGGCGAATCCGGGGAGCTGTTTTTT.

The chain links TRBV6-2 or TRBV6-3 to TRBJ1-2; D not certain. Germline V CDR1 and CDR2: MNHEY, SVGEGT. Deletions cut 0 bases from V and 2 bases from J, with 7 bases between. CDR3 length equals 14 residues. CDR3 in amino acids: CASSYSGGNYGYTF. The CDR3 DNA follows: TGTGCCAGCAGTTACTCGGGAGGGAACTATGGCTACACCTTC.